This T cell receptor (beta chain) was documented in a study of blood T cell repertoires in COVID-19. About the study: Some COVID-19 samples were acute and others convalescent; all came from the United States, Italy and Spain. PBMCs, B-cell-depleted T cells, or T cells were the source of the cDNA or gDNA that made up the material.

CDR3 length: 17 amino acids. V gave up 3 bases and J gave up 1 base, with 19 bases separating them. Germline V CDR1 and CDR2: MNHEY, SMNVEV (reference sequence). Libraries were prepared by immunoSEQ multiplex PCR; TCRdb keeps only in-frame clonotypes and omits some of them. This table holds some 300,000 clones, around 89% found once. Those who participated ranged in age from roughly 18 to 100 years and resided in 24 US areas. Cohorts were assigned according to the clinical history that participants reported. The receptor was derived from a woman aged 18-29 years with acute COVID-19. The chain uses TRBV27 and TRBJ2-7; D might be TRBD2 (6 bases). What was sequenced was PBMCs or T cells enriched from blood (not recorded which). The CDR3: CASSFLRLGGESYEQYF. In DNA, the CDR3 is TGTGCCAGCAGTTTTCTTCGGCTGGGGGGAGAGTCCTACGAGCAGTACTTC.